This T cell receptor beta chain emerged from a study of blood T cell repertoires in COVID-19. Study-level information: Specimens from acute and convalescent COVID-19 originated in the United States, Italy and Spain.

The age range of participants was 18 to 89 years, with residence in about two dozen US areas. Two negative PCRs, clearance, or symptom resolution had been documented for recovered Cohort 3 donors. Under the authors' procedure: Counts of nucleated cells, estimated from reference gene primer amplification, were obtained. Clones were sequenced by immunoSEQ multiplex PCR, and TCRdb holds only the in-frame ones, with some missing. V and J calls and clone size are as listed in that table; D and trimming were resolved from the DNA. The data hold about 410,000 clones, with roughly 91% observed a single time. The CDR3 length is 14 residues. Trimming stripped 3 bases from V and 4 bases from J, with 9 bases between. Germline V gene data show CDR1 as PRHDT and CDR2 as FYEKMQ (reference sequence).

V usage is TRBV13 and J usage is TRBJ2-2, with D maybe TRBD1 (6 bases). This clonotype was sampled from a woman aged 25 to 39 who had recovered from COVID-19. Sequencing was carried out using PBMCs or T cells enriched from blood (not recorded which). The CDR3 nucleotides are TGTGCCAGCAGCTTGGGACAAATCACCGGGGAGCTGTTTTTT. The encoded protein is CASSLGQITGELFF.